Presented here are 19 T cell receptor beta chains from one specimen sequenced in a study of CD8 T cells in ankylosing spondylitis. TCRdb analysed the 5' RACE reads with MiXCR anew, one entry per CDR3 protein. The sample lists fewer than 250,000 distinct CDR3 sequences, about a quarter seen once, with 5% to 8% in the top ten. Sequences were obtained from blood, either unsorted or a sorted T cell fraction (not recorded which). The source of these receptors is a male donor with ankylosing spondylitis or in good health (not recorded which).

This clonotype was observed at least ten times. The chain employs TRBV5-1 and TRBJ2-5; D perhaps matches TRBD1 (5 bases). The germline V gene has CDR1 SGHRS and CDR2 YFSETQ. This CDR3 has 14 residues. V was cut by 0 bases and J by 4 bases, with 10 bases left in between. This CDR3 is CASSLAWGGETQYF. The CDR3 nucleotides read TGCGCCAGCAGCTTGGCCTGGGGCGGAGAGACCCAGTACTTC.

This clonotype was observed a single time. This chain links TRBV5-6 with TRBJ1-5; D might be TRBD1 (6 bases). From germline, CDR1 is SGHDT and CDR2 YYEEEE. V lost 4 bases to trimming and J lost 4 bases, with 9 bases between them. CDR3 size: 13 residues. For the CDR3, the DNA is TGTGCCAGCAGCAACCAGGGGAATCAGCCCCAGCATTTT. Protein product: CASSNQGNQPQHF. The entire variable domain, with the rest obtained from reference TRBV5-6 and TRBJ1-5, is as follows: DAGVTQSPTHLIKTRGQQVTLRCSPKSGHDTVSWYQQALGQGPQFIFQYYEEEERQRGNFPDRFSGHQFPNYSSELNVNALLLGDSALYLCASSNQGNQPQHFGDGTRLSIL.

There are many counts of this clonotype. The rearrangement links TRBV5-1 to TRBJ2-7; possibly TRBD1 for D (5 bases). The CDR3 consists of 15 residues. Trimming shortened V by 0 bases and J by 2 bases, and 12 bases separated the two germline ends. CDR1 is SGHRS and CDR2 is YFSETQ in the germline V gene. CDR3 region: CASSLDARDAYEQYF. CDR3 nucleotide sequence: TGCGCCAGCAGCTTGGATGCCAGGGATGCCTACGAGCAGTACTTC.

By proportion, this clonotype is medium-sized. The chain employs TRBV29-1 and TRBJ2-7; 11 bases line up with TRBD2. The CDR3 extends over 14 amino acids. The germline V gene has CDR1 SQVTM and CDR2 ANQGSEA. After removal of 2 bases from V and 1 base from J, the junction contained 1 base not matched to a gene. The CDR3 here is CSVERLAGSYEQYF. The CDR3 DNA reads as TGCAGCGTTGAAAGACTAGCGGGATCCTACGAGCAGTACTTC.

This clonotype was counted between two and nine times. The rearrangement links TRBV6-1 to TRBJ2-1, with no clear D. V was cut by 8 bases and J by 5 bases, with 13 bases left in between. There are 13 residues in the CDR3. Germline V gives CDR1 MNHNS, CDR2 SASEGT. DNA of the CDR3: TGTGCCAGCCTTTCACCACTCCACAATGAGCAGTTCTTC. Its translation: CASLSPLHNEQFF.

The rearrangement links TRBV5-5 to TRBJ2-2, with 8 bases fitting TRBD2. Germline lookup yields CDR1 SGHKS and CDR2 YYEKEE (reference sequence). This CDR3 has 17 residues. The trim removed 1 base at V and 6 bases at J, leaving 11 bases unmatched. The CDR3 is CASSLNIAGTRAGELFF. The CDR3, as DNA: TGTGCCAGCAGCTTGAACATCGCCGGGACTAGGGCCGGGGAGCTGTTTTTT.

By share, this clonotype ranks as medium-sized. DNA for the CDR3: TGCAGTGCTAAAGGCGGCGGATCCTACAATGAGCAGTTCTTC. It yields the protein CSAKGGGSYNEQFF. The chain uses TRBV20-1 and TRBJ2-1; D call uncertain. This CDR3 is 14 amino acids long. The V gene lost 4 bases and the J gene lost 1 base, with 11 bases spanning the gap. Germline V gives CDR1 DFQATT, CDR2 SNEGSKA (reference sequence).

This clonotype has at least ten counts. V and J are TRBV3-1 and TRBJ1-2, with D unclear. V shed 4 bases and J shed 7 bases, with 13 bases lying between them. In germline, CDR1 is LGHDT, CDR2 YNNKEL (reference sequence). CDR3 length: 13 amino acids. CDR3 in amino acids: CASSPRPGGGYTF. In DNA form, the CDR3 reads TGTGCCAGCAGCCCCCGACCCGGCGGTGGCTACACCTTC.

This clonotype was detected only a few times. The chain has TRBV6-1 and TRBJ1-5, with D tentatively TRBD1 (6 bases). V was shortened by 6 bases and J by 4 bases, with 16 bases between the two germline ends. The germline gives CDR1 MNHNS, CDR2 SASEGT. The CDR3 runs to 15 residues. This CDR3 reads CASRRLSGTNQPQHF. The CDR3 DNA sequence: TGTGCCAGCAGAAGGTTATCGGGGACAAATCAGCCCCAGCATTTT.

The V call is TRBV20-1, the J call TRBJ2-3; the match to TRBD2 covers 9 bases. Germline V gene lookup returns CDR1 DFQATT and CDR2 SNEGSKA (reference sequence). The CDR3 covers 15 residues. The junction had 6 bases not matched to a gene; V was cut back by 3 bases and J by 2 bases. The CDR3 nucleotides are TGCAGTGCTAGCCCCCCTAGCGGGGCCACAGATACGCAGTATTTT. Its protein product is CSASPPSGATDTQYF.

This chain links TRBV12-3 or TRBV12-4 with TRBJ2-5, with 9 bases that match TRBD1. This CDR3 region has 15 residues. The ends lost 3 bases at V and 2 bases at J; junction bases unmatched: 4. The CDR3 DNA sequence: TGTGCCAGCAGTTTGGGGACAGGGAAACAAGAGACCCAGTACTTC. This codes for CASSLGTGKQETQYF.

This clonotype was observed at least ten times. V is TRBV5-1 and J is TRBJ2-1, with 9 bases aligning to TRBD2. Germline-derived CDR1 and CDR2 are SGHRS and YFSETQ. The CDR3 has 13 amino acids. After removal of 0 bases from V and 8 bases from J, the junction contained 0 bases not matched to a gene. The CDR3 region is CASSLGTSDEQFF. The CDR3 DNA sequence: TGCGCCAGCAGCTTGGGGACTAGCGATGAGCAGTTCTTC.

V gene TRBV10-3 combines with J gene TRBJ2-2, with D possibly being TRBD2 (5 bases). Germline assignment: CDR1 ENHRY and CDR2 SYGVKD. CDR3 length: 14 residues. Trimming pared 2 bases from V and 4 bases from J, leaving 8 bases between. The CDR3 DNA is TGTGCCATCAGTGAGGGACTGAGCACCGGGGAGCTGTTTTTT. It specifies CAISEGLSTGELFF.

V and J are TRBV12-3 or TRBV12-4 and TRBJ2-3, with D possibly being TRBD1 or TRBD2 (5 bases each). The CDR3 spans 12 residues. Trimming removed 6 bases from V and 13 bases from J, with 17 bases in between. The CDR3 here is CASSPRGEVEYF. The CDR3 DNA is TGTGCCAGCAGCCCCCGGGGCGAAGTAGAGTATTTT.

This clonotype was seen many times. The chain employs TRBV5-5 and TRBJ2-7, with TRBD1 matching 7 bases. Germline V gene lookup returns CDR1 SGHKS and CDR2 YYEKEE (reference sequence). This CDR3 is 15 amino acids long. Trimming took 6 bases from V and 2 from J; bases not matched to a gene: 11. CDR3 sequence (DNA): TGTGCCAGCACCCTCTACCCTCAGGGGGCCTACGAGCAGTACTTC. It translates to CASTLYPQGAYEQYF.

At least ten counts were recorded for this clonotype. The V and J genes are TRBV5-1 and TRBJ2-5; D perhaps matches TRBD1 (6 bases). The CDR3 covers 15 residues. V lost 6 bases to trimming and J lost 2 bases, with 17 bases between them. CDR1 is SGHRS, CDR2 YFSETQ, per germline. Here the CDR3 reads CASKRLGTQQETQYF. CDR3 bases: TGCGCCAGCAAAAGACTTGGGACACAGCAAGAGACCCAGTACTTC.

This clonotype was seen a handful of times. The chain has TRBV9 and TRBJ2-3, with D perhaps given as TRBD1 or TRBD2 (5 bases each). Germline loops: CDR1 SGDLS, CDR2 YYNGEE. The V gene lost 0 bases and the J gene lost 5 bases, with 13 bases spanning the gap. The CDR3 runs 15 residues. CDR3: CASSVDPQRGDTQYF. The CDR3 DNA is TGTGCCAGCAGCGTAGATCCGCAGAGGGGAGATACGCAGTATTTT.

About this clonotype itself: Compared with germline, one end of the junction differs, possibly owing to a read error. The chain has TRBV4-2 and TRBJ2-3, with D hard to call. Germline lookup yields CDR1 LGHNA and CDR2 YNFKEQ. The CDR3 is made up of 14 amino acids. The CDR3, as DNA: TGTGCCAGGAGCCCCGGGCTAGGCACAGATACGCAGTATTTT. It encodes CARSPGLGTDTQYF.

The chain is built from TRBV6-1 and TRBJ2-7; 7 bases line up with TRBD2. CDR1 and CDR2 from the germline V gene are MNHNS and SASEGT. There are 15 residues in the CDR3. The V gene end was trimmed by 6 bases and the J gene end by 4 bases; junction bases not matched to a gene: 12. Here the CDR3 DNA reads TGTGCCAGCAGGCCCGCTAGCGGCAAAGATTACGAGCAGTACTTC. As protein: CASRPASGKDYEQYF.